The present entry profiles one T cell receptor (beta chain) with its context. What it binds is not known. J gave up 7 bases and V 8 bases, and 5 bases lay outside the gene matches. In germline, CDR1 is SNHLY, CDR2 FYNNEI. CDR3 length: 13 amino acids. The investigators reverse transcribed all of the isolated RNA, so they sequenced expressed TCRB transcripts. Profiled with immunoSEQ multiplex PCR; TCRdb holds only in-frame clones, not every one. The sample consists of about 250,000 clones, 14% of them appearing once. The data originate from a study of beta chain features in type 1 diabetes. Across the study: All of the samples together had approximately 99 million sorted cells examined.

General study points: Fewer junction insertions and more nucleotide deletions appeared in type 1 diabetes patients. It was not settled here whether HLA type affects TCRB rearrangement.

Populations obtained by sorting all exceeded 98% purity. The material sequenced was naive CD4+ T cells from blood. This receptor was identified in a woman aged 35 to 49 in good health. The chain joins TRBV2 to TRBJ2-1; 10 positions agree with TRBD1. CDR3 sequence: CASRDRGRNEQFF. The CDR3 DNA follows: TGTGCCAGCCGGGACAGGGGAAGAAATGAGCAGTTCTTC.